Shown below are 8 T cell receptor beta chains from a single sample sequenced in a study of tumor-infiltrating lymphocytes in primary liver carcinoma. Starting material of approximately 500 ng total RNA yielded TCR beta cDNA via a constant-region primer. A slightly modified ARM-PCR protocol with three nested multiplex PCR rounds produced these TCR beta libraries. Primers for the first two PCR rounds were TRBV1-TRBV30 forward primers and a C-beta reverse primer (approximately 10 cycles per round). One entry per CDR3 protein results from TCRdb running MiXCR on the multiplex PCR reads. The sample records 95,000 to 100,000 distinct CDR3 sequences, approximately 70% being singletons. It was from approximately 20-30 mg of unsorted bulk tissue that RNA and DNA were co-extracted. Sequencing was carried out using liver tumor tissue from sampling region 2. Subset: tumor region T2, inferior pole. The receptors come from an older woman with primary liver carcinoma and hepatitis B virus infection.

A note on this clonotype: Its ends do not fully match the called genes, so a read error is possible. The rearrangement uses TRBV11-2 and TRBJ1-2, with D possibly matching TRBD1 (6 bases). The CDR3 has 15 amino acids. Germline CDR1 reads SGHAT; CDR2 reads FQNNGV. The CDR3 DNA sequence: TGTGCCGGCAGCCCACGGCCAGGGGATAACTATGGCTACATCTTC. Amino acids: CAGSPRPGDNYGYIF.

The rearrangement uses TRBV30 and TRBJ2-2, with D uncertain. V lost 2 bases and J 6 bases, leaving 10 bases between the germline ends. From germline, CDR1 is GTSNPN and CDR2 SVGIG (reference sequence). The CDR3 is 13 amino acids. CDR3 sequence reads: CAWSPSEAGELFF. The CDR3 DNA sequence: TGTGCCTGGAGTCCCTCAGAGGCCGGGGAGCTGTTTTTT.

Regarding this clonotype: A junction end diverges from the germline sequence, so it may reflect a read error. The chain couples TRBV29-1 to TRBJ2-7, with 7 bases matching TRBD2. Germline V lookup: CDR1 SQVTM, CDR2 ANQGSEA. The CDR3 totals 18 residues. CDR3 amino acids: CSAEAPETRGRAAGEQYF. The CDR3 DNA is TGCAGCGCTGAAGCCCCCGAGACTAGAGGGAGGGCTGCAGGCGAGCAATACTTC.

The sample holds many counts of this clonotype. In DNA, the CDR3 is TGTGCCAGCAGTTACGGACAGTCTATTGGGTATTTT. Translation: CASSYGQSIGYF. The chain carries TRBV6-6 and TRBJ2-3, with a tentative D call TRBD1 (6 bases). Between the trimmed V and J ends, which lost 2 bases and 14 bases, there was a span of 14 bases. CDR1 and CDR2 (germline): MNHNY, SVGAGI (reference sequence). CDR3 length equals 12 residues.

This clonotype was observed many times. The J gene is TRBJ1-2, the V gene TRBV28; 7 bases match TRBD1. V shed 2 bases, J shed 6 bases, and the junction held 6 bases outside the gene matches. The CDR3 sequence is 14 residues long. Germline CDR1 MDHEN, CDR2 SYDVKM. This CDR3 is CASSLIAGGDGYTF. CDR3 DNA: TGTGCCAGCAGTTTAATCGCAGGGGGAGATGGCTACACCTTC.

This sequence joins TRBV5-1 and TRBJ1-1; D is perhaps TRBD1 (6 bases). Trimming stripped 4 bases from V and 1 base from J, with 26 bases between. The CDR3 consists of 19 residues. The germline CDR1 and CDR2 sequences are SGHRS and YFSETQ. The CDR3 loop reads CASSAGDGGHLYKNTEAFF. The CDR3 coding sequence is TGCGCCAGCAGCGCGGGGGACGGGGGACACCTTTATAAGAACACTGAAGCTTTCTTT.

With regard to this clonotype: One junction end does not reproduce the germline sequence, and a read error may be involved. In DNA form, the CDR3 reads TGTGCCAACAGTGAAATCGGAGAGGGAGGCTATGAGCAGTTCTTC. It specifies CANSEIGEGGYEQFF. V usage is TRBV6-1 and J usage is TRBJ2-1, with D possibly TRBD2 on 6 matching bases. The CDR3 covers 15 residues. Looked up from germline, CDR1 is MNHNS and CDR2 is SASEGT.

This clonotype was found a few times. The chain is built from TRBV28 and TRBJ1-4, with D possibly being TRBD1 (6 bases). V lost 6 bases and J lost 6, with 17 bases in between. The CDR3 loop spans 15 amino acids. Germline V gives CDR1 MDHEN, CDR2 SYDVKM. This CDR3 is CASRTAGQCDEKLFF. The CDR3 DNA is TGTGCCAGCAGAACCGCCGGACAGTGCGATGAAAAACTGTTTTTT.